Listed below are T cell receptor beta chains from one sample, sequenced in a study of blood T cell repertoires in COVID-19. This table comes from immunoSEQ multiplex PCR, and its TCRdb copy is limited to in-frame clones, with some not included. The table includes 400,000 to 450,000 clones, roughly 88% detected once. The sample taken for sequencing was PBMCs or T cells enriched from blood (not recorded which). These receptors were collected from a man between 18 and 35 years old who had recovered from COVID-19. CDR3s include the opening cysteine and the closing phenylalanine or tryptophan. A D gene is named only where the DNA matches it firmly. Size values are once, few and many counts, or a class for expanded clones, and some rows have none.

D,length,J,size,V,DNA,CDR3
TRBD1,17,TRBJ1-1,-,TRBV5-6,TGTGCCAGCAGCTGGGAATTTGACAGGGAAGGGAACACTGAAGCTTTCTTT,CASSWEFDREGNTEAFF
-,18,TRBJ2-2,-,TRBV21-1,TGTGCCAGCAGCAAAGCGCTAACTCGGAGTGCGAACACCGGGGAGCTGTTTTTT,CASSKALTRSANTGELFF
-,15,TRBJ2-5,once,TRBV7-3,TGTGCCAGCAGCTTAATCCCGGGCCCGGGGGAGACCCAGTACTTC,CASSLIPGPGETQYF
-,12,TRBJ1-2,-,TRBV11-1,TGTGCCAGCAGCTCTCGGGGTTGGGGCTACACCTTC,CASSSRGWGYTF
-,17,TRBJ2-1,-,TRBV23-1,TGCGCCAGCAGTCAATTGAGGTCAGGGTGGCCCTACAATGAGCAGTTCTTC,CASSQLRSGWPYNEQFF
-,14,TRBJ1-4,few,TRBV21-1,TGTGCCAGCAGTCCCCGGGACAGTAATGAAAAACTGTTTTTT,CASSPRDSNEKLFF
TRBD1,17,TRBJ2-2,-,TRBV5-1,TGCGCCAGCAGCTCACTTCCGGGACAGGGGGCGGCCGGGGAGCTGTTTTTT,CASSSLPGQGAAGELFF
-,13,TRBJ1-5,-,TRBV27,TGTGCCAGCAGGGGGCAGTACCCTCAGCCCCAGCATTTT,CASRGQYPQPQHF
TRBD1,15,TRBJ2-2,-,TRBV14,TGTGCCAGCAGCCTCTCACAGGGGGCGATCGGGGAGCTGTTTTTT,CASSLSQGAIGELFF
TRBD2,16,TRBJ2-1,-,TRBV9,TGTGCCAGCAGCGTAGGGACTAGCGGGAGCTACAATGAGCAGTTCTTC,CASSVGTSGSYNEQFF
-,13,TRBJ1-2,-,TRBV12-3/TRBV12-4,TGTGCCAGCAGCCCGGGGGGGTCCGACGGCTACACCTTC,CASSPGGSDGYTF
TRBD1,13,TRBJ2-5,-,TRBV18,TGTGCCAGCTCTGGGACAGGGAGAGAGACCCAGTACTTC,CASSGTGRETQYF
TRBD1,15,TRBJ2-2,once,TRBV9,TGTGCCAGCAGCCTAGGACAGGGAGGAACCGGGGAGCTGTTTTTT,CASSLGQGGTGELFF
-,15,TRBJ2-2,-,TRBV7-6,TGTGCCAGCAGCTTAGGGGGGGACCACACCGGGGAGCTGTTTTTT,CASSLGGDHTGELFF
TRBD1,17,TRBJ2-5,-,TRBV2,TGTGCCAGCAGTGAACCCATCGGGGACAGGGGGGAAGAGACCCAGTACTTC,CASSEPIGDRGEETQYF
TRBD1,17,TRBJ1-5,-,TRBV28,TGTGCCAGCAGTTTCCGGGAGACAGGGACGTCGAAACAGCCCCAGCATTTT,CASSFRETGTSKQPQHF
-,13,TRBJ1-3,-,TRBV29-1,TGCAGCGTTGAAGAGAACAGGGGAAACACCATATATTTT,CSVEENRGNTIYF
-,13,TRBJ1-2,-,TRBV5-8,TGTGCCAGCAGCGGAGGACGGTCCTATGGCTACACCTTC,CASSGGRSYGYTF
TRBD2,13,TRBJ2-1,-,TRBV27,TGTGCCAGCAGTCCCTATAGCGGGGGGGAGCAGTTCTTC,CASSPYSGGEQFF
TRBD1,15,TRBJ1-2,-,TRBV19,TGTGCCAGTAAGGACCGGGACAGGCCTTTCTATGGCTACACCTTC,CASKDRDRPFYGYTF
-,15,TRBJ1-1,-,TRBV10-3,TGTGCCATCTCTGCGGGACTGACGACCAACACTGAAGCTTTCTTT,CAISAGLTTNTEAFF
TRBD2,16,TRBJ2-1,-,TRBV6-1,TGTGCCAGCAGTGAAAGGCGGGAGTCTTCCTACAATGAGCAGTTCTTC,CASSERRESSYNEQFF
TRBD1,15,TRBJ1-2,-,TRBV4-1,TGCGCCAGCAGCCAACTTACAGGGGGCGGCGGTGGCTACACCTTC,CASSQLTGGGGGYTF
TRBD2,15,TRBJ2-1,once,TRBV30,TGTGCCTGGACCCCGGGACTAGCGGTCTACAATGAGCAGTTCTTC,CAWTPGLAVYNEQFF
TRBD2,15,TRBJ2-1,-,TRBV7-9,TGTGCCAGCAGTTTACTAGCGGGGGCCAACAATGAGCAGTTCTTC,CASSLLAGANNEQFF
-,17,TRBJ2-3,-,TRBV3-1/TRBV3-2,TGTGCCAGCAGCCAAGCCCAGGGAGGGGGGGGCTCAGATACGCAGTATTTT,CASSQAQGGGGSDTQYF
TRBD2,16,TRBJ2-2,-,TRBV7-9,TGTGCCAGCAGCCATAGCGGGAGGGGGAACACCGGGGAGCTGTTTTTT,CASSHSGRGNTGELFF
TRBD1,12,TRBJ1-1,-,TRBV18,TGTGCCAGCTCATCGACAGGGGGCGAAGCTTTCTTT,CASSSTGGEAFF
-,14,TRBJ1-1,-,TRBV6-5,TGTGCCAGCAGTTACCCCGCCTCGGGGGCTGAAGCTTTCTTT,CASSYPASGAEAFF
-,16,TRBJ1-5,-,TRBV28,TGTGCCAGCGCTTTCTTAAGACAAACTAGCAATCAGCCCCAGCATTTT,CASAFLRQTSNQPQHF
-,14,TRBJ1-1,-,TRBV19,TGTGCCAGTAGTATTAGGGACATGAACACTGAAGCTTTCTTT,CASSIRDMNTEAFF
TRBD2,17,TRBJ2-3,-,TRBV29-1,TGCAGCGTTGAGGGGTATACGCGGGGGTGGGTCACAGATACGCAGTATTTT,CSVEGYTRGWVTDTQYF
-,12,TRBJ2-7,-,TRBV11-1,TGTGCCAGCAGCTTAGGGGGGCGCGAGCAGTACTTC,CASSLGGREQYF
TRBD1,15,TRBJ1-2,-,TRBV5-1,TGCGCCAGCAGCCCACGGACAGGGGGAACGTTTGGCTACACCTTC,CASSPRTGGTFGYTF
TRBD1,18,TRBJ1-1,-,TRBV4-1,TGCGCCAGCAGCCCAGGGGGCCTCCGTGGCAGGGGTTACACTGAAGCTTTCTTT,CASSPGGLRGRGYTEAFF
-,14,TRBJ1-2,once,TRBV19,TGTGCCAGTAGTATAGATTGGGCCATGGGTGGCTACACCTTC,CASSIDWAMGGYTF
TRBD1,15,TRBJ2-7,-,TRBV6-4,TGTGCCAGCAGTGCTTCCTTCGGGACAGGTTACGAGCAGTACTTC,CASSASFGTGYEQYF
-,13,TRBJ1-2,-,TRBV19,TGTGCCAGTAGAGAGGGTGGACTCTATGGCTACACCTTC,CASREGGLYGYTF
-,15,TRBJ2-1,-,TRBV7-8,TGTGCCAGCAGCTTGGTAATTTCACTGCGAGATGAGCAGTTCTTC,CASSLVISLRDEQFF
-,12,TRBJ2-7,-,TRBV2,TGTGCCAGCAGTGACGTCTCCTACGAGCAGTACTTC,CASSDVSYEQYF
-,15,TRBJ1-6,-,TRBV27,TGTGCCAGCAGTGAAACCGACAGCCCTAATTCACCCCTCCACTTT,CASSETDSPNSPLHF
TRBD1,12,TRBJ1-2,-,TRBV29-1,TGCAGCGGGTGGGACAGCGAGCATGGCTACACCTTC,CSGWDSEHGYTF
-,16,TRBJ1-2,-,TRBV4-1,TGCGCCAGCAGCCAAGAATTATATGAGGTGTACTATGGCTACACCTTC,CASSQELYEVYYGYTF